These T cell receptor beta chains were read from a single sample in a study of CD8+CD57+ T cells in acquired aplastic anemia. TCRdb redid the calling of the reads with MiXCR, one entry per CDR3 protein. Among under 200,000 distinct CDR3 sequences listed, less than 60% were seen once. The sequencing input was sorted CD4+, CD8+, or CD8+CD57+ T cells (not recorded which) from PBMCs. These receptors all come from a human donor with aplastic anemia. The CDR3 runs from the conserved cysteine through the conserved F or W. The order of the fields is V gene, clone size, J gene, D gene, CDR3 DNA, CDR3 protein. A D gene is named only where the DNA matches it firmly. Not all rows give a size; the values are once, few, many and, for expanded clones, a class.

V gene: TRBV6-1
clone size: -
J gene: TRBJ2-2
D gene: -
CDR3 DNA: TGTGCCAGCTCCAGAACCACCGGGAAGCTGTTTTTT
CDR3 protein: CASSRTTGKLFF

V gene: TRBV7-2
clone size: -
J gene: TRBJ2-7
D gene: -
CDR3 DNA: TGTGCCAGCAGTAACAACAGGGTTGCCTACGAGCAGTACTTC
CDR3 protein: CASSNNRVAYEQYF

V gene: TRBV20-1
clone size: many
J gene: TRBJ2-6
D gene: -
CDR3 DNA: TGCAGTGCTAGCCGGGACGTCTACTCTGGGGCCAACGTCCTGACTTTC
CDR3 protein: CSASRDVYSGANVLTF

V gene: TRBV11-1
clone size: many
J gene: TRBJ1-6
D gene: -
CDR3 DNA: TGTGCCAGCAGCTTAGGGGCCCGGGGCGATAATTCACCCCTCCACTTT
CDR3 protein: CASSLGARGDNSPLHF

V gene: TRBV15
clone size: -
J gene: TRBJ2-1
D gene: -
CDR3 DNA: TGTGCCACCAGCAGAGAATGGCGGGAAACCTACAATGAGCAGTTCTTC
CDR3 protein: CATSREWRETYNEQFF

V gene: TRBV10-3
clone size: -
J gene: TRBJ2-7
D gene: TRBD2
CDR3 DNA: TGTGCCATCAGTTCTCGGGGACTAGCGGGCTCCTACGAGCAGTACTTC
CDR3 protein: CAISSRGLAGSYEQYF

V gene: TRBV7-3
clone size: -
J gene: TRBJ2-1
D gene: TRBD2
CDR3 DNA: TGTGCCAGCAGCTTCGCGGGACTAGCGTCGTACGAGCAGTTCTTC
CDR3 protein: CASSFAGLASYEQFF

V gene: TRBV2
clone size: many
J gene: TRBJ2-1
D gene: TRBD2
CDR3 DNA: TGTGCCAGCAGTACAGGACTAGCGGGAACTGAGCAGTTCTTC
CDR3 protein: CASSTGLAGTEQFF

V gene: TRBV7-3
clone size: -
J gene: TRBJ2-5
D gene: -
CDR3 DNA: TGTGCCAGCAGCCGGTCAGGGGCGGGGAACCTGGAGACCCAGTACTTC
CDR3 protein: CASSRSGAGNLETQYF

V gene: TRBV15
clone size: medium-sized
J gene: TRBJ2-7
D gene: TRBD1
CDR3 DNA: TGTGCCACTGCGAAGGGACAGACTCCCTACGAGCAGTACTTC
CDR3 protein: CATAKGQTPYEQYF

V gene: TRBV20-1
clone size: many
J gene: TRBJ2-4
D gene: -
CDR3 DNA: TGCAGTGCCCCGGCCGACGGGGCCAAAAACATTCAGTACTTC
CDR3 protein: CSAPADGAKNIQYF

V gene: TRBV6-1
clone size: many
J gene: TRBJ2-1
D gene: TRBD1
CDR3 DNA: TGTGCCAGCAGACGGACAGGGAGCAATGAGCAGTTCTTC
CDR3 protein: CASRRTGSNEQFF

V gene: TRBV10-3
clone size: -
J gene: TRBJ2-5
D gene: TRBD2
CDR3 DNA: TGTGCCATCAGCGGCGTAGCGGGATTCGGGGAGACCCAGTACTTC
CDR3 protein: CAISGVAGFGETQYF

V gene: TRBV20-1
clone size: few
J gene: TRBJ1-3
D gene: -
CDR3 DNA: TGCAGTGCTATGAAGGTGGGCACTGCACTCTCTGGAAACACCATATATTTT
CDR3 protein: CSAMKVGTALSGNTIYF

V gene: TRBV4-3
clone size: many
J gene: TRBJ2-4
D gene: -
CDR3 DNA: TGCGCCAGCAGCCAAGAAGGAAGGGGAGACATTCAGTACTTC
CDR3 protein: CASSQEGRGDIQYF

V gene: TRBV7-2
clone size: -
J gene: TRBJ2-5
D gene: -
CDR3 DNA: TGTGCCAGCAGCTTAGTAGTGACCCAGTACTTC
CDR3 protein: CASSLVVTQYF

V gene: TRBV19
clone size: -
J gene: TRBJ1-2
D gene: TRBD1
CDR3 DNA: TGTGCCAGTAGTTCGTTAGGGGGACAGGGAAAAAGTGCGAACTATGGCTACACCTTC
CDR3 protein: CASSSLGGQGKSANYGYTF

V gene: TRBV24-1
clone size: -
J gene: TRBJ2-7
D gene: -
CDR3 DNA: TGTGCCAGCAGTGAGACCAACGAGCAGTACTTC
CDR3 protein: CASSETNEQYF

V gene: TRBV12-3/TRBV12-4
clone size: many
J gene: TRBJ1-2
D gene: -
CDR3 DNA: TGTGCCAGCAGTTTAAGGCCAGGGTATGGCTACACCTTC
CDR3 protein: CASSLRPGYGYTF

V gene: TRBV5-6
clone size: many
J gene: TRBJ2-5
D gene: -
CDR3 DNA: TGTGCCAGCAGCTTGGTCTCCCAAGAGACCCAGTACTTC
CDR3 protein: CASSLVSQETQYF

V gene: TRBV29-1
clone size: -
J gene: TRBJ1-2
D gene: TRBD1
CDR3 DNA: TGCAGCGTTGAATGGGGGACAGGAGGCTATGGCTACACCTTC
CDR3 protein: CSVEWGTGGYGYTF

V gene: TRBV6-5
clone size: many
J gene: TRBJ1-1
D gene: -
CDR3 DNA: TGTGCCAGCAGTGTTCACATACTTAACACTGAAGCTTTCTTT
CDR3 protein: CASSVHILNTEAFF

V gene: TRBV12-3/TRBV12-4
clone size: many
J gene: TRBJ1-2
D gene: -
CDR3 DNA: TGTGCCAGCAGGAGACAGGTTTATGGCTACACCTTC
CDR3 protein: CASRRQVYGYTF

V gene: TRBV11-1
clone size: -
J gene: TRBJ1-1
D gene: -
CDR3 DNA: TGTGCCAGCAGCCACGCCGTGGGGAGTGAAGCTTTCTTT
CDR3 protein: CASSHAVGSEAFF

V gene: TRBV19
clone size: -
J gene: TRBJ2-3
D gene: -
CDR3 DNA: TGTGCCAGTAGTATGGCGGGAAGCACAGATACGCAGTATTTT
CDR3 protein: CASSMAGSTDTQYF

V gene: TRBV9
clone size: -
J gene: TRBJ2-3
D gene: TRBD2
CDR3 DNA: TGTGCCAGCAGCGTGTCCGGGGGGGGCACAGATACGCAGTATTTT
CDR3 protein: CASSVSGGGTDTQYF

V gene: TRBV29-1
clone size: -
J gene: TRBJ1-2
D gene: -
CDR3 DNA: TGCAGCGTTGCCCGGATGCGCGAGGGCTACACCTTC
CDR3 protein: CSVARMREGYTF

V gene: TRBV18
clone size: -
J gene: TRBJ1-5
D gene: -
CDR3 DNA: TGTGCCAGCTCACCAAAGGAAGGGGCACAGCCCCAGCATTTT
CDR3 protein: CASSPKEGAQPQHF

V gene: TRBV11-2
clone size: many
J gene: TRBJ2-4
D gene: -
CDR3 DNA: TGTGCCAGCAGCTCCGGTAACATTCAGTACTTC
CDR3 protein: CASSSGNIQYF

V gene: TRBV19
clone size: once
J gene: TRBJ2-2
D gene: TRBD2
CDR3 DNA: TGTGCCAGTAGTATGTCACTAGCGTACACCGGGGAGCTGTTTTTT
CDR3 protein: CASSMSLAYTGELFF

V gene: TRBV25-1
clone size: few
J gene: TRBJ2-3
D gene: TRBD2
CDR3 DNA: TGTGCCAGCAGTGCCCTAGCGGGGGATACGCAGTATTTT
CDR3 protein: CASSALAGDTQYF

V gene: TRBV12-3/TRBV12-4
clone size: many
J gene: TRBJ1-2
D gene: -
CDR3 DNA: TGTGCCAGCAGCAGTAACGAAGCTAACTATGGCTACACCTTC
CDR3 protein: CASSSNEANYGYTF

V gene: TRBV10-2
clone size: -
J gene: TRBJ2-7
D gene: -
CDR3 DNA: TGCGCCAGCAGTGAGTGGACCGCGGAGGAGCAGTACTTC
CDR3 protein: CASSEWTAEEQYF

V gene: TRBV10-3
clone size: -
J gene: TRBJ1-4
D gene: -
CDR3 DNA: TGTGCCATCAGTGAGGGGGGGAGCGGTGAAAAACTGTTTTTT
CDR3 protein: CAISEGGSGEKLFF

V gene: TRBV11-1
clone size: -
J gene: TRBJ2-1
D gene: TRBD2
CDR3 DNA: TGTGCCAGCAGACCGCTAGCGGCTCGGTCCTACAATGAGCAGTTCTTC
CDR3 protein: CASRPLAARSYNEQFF

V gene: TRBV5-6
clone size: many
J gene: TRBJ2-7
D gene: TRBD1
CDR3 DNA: TGTGCCAGCAGCTTAGACAGGGTGGACGAGCAGTACTTC
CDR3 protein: CASSLDRVDEQYF

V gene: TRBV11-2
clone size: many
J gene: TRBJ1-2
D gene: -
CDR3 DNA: TGTGCCAGCAGCTTAGGAGGGGGTCGCCAGTCGGATGGCTACACCTTC
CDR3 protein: CASSLGGGRQSDGYTF

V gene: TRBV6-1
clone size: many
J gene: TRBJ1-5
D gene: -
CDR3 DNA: TGTGCCAGCAGTCAAGAGGAAGATCAGCCCCAGCATTTT
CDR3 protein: CASSQEEDQPQHF

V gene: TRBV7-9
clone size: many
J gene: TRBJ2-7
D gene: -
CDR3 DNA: TGTGCCAGCGAGGGTTACGAGCAGTACTTC
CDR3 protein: CASEGYEQYF

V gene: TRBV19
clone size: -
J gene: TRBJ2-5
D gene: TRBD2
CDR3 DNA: TGTGCCAGTAGTATGGCAGCGGGACCCGCGGAGACCCAGTACTTC
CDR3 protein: CASSMAAGPAETQYF

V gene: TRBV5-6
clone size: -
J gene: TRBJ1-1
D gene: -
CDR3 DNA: TGTGCCAGCAGCCCGTGGGGAGGGGGAGCGAACACTGAAGCTTTCTTT
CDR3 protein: CASSPWGGGANTEAFF

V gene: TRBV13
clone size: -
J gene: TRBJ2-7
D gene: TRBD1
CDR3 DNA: TGTGCCAGCAGTCACCGGACAGGGCTGGACGAGCAGTACTTC
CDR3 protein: CASSHRTGLDEQYF

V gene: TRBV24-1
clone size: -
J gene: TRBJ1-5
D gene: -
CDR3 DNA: TGTGCCACCAGCGACGTCCGGGCGGTATACAATCAGCCCCAGCATTTT
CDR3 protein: CATSDVRAVYNQPQHF

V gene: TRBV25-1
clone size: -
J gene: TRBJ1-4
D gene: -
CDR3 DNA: TGTGCCAGCAGTGTAGGTGAAAAACTGTTTTTT
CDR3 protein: CASSVGEKLFF

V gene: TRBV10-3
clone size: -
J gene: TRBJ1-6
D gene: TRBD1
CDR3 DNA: TGTGCCGCTCGGACCGGACAGGGGAATTCACCCCTCCACTTT
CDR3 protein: CAARTGQGNSPLHF